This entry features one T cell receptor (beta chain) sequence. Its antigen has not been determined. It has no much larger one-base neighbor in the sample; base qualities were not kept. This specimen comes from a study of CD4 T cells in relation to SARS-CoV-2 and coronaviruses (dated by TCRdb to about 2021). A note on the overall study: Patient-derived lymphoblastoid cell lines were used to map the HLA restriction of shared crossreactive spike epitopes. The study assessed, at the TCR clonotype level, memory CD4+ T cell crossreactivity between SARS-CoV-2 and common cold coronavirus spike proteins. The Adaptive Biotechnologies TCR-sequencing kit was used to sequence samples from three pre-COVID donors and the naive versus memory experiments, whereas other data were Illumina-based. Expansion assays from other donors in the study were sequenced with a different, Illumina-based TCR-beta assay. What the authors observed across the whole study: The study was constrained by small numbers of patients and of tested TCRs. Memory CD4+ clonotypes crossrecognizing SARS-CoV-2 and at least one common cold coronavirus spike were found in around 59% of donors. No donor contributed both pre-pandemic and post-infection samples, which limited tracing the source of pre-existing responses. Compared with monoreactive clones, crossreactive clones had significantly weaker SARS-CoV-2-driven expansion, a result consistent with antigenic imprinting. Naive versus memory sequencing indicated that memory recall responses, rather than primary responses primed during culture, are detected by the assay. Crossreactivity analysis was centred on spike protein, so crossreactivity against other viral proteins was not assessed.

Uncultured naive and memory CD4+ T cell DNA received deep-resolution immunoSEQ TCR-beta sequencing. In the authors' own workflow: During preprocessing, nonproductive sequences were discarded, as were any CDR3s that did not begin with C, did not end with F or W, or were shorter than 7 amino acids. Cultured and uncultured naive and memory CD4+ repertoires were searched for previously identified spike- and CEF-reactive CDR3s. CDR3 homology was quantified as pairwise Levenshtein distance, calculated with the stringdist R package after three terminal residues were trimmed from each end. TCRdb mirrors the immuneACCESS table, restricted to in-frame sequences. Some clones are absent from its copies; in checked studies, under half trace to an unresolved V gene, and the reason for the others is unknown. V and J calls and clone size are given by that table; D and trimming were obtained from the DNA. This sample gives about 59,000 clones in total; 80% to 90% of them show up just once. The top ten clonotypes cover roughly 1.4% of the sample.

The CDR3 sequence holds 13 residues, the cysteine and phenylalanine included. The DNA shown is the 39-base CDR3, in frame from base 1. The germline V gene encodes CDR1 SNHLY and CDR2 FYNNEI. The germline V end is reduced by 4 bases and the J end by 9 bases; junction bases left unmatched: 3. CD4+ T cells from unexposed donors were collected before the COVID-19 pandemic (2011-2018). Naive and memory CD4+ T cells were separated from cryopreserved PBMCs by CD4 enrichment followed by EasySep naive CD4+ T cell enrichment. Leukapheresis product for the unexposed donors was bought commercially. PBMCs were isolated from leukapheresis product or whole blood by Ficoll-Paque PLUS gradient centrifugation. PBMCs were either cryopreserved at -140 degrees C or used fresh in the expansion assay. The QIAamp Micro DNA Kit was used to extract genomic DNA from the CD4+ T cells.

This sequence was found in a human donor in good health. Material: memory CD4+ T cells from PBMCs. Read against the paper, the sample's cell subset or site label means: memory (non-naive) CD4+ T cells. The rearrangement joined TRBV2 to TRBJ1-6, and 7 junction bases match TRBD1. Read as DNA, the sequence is TGTGCCAGCAGTGGACAGGGTGGTTCACCCCTCCACTTT. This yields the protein CASSGQGGSPLHF.